This T cell receptor (beta chain) was found in a study of blood T cell repertoires in COVID-19 (TCRdb year 2020). Broadly, across the study: Samples covering the acute and convalescent phases of COVID-19 were provided by collaborators in the United States, Italy and Spain. The prospective study material was composed of cDNA or gDNA derived from T cells, B-cell-depleted T cells, or PBMCs. Subjects who had been exposed to COVID-19, were actively infected with it, or had recovered from it provided the deeply sampled blood TCRbeta repertoires that made up the dataset. The repertoires were released in a freely available public database intended as a resource for research on the immune response to SARS-CoV-2. Samples came from the ongoing ImmuneRACE study (first 160 participants) plus 1,254 subjects from 6 global collaborators. Sample metadata almost always included a de-identified subject ID, COVID-19 status, age in years and sex. Where available, HLA class I and class II types were taken from metadata supplied by the sample provider and were not determined by assay-based typing.

V loses 5 bases at its end and J loses 0 bases; junction bases beyond the gene matches: 8. The CDR3 covers 17 residues, taking in both the cysteine and the phenylalanine. Only CDR3 DNA is held: 51 bases, read in frame from base 1. The germline V gene encodes CDR1 MNHEY and CDR2 SMNVEV (reference sequence). Study-wide findings and limitations: The amount of clinical and demographic metadata varied by source and participant and was provided uncurated.

TCRbeta CDR3 regions were amplified from genomic DNA by means of the immunoSEQ Assay, a bias-controlled multiplex PCR. As for the original processing: The number of nucleated cells in each sample was estimated from the amplification of reference gene primers within the assay. Sequence reads were collapsed and filtered to measure the absolute abundance of every unique TCRbeta CDR3 rearrangement. For each sample, productive Simpson clonality was calculated as the square root of Simpson's diversity index across productive rearrangements. Drawn from immuneACCESS, this table holds only the in-frame rearrangements with V and J called that TCRdb kept. Clones are partly lost; checked studies trace under half to an unresolved V gene and leave the rest unexplained. For V, J and clone size, that table is used; D and trimming come from the DNA. The sample table shows fewer than 350,000 clones, and nearly 90% are seen once. Of the sample, 1.7% falls within the top ten clones.

Participants in the prospective study were enrolled through a virtual design, were aged roughly 18 to 90 years, and lived in roughly 24 United States geographic areas. To assign participants to cohorts, the prospective study relied on clinical history that participants themselves reported in a screening survey and a study questionnaire. In the prospective study, whole blood, serum and a nasopharyngeal or oropharyngeal swab were collected from each participant by mobile phlebotomists. Prospective study participants could optionally give additional blood draws and questionnaires over an approximately two-month period. Before DNA extraction, prospective study blood samples were shipped either frozen or at room temperature. As to this clone: Its antigen is still unknown. Base qualities are not provided; no much larger clone lies one nucleotide away.

The sequence came from a woman aged 18-29 years with acute COVID-19. The specimen sequenced was PBMCs or T cells enriched from blood (not recorded which). The V gene is TRBV27 and the J gene is TRBJ2-2, and TRBD2 matches 8 of the central bases. The CDR3: CASSRLAGRTNTGELFF. The base sequence is TGTGCCAGCAGTCGGCTAGCGGGTCGAACGAACACCGGGGAGCTGTTTTTT.